The 23 T cell receptor beta chains listed next were all sequenced from one sample in a study of cytomegalovirus exposure and HLA in healthy donors. The PCR made use of 60 Vbeta and 13 Jbeta primers. Repertoires were generated with immunoSEQ multiplex PCR, while TCRdb's copy carries only in-frame clones and drops some. There are approximately 150,000 clones in the sample; more than 60% occur only once, and 10% lies in the top ten. What was sequenced was PBMCs. All receptors come from a man aged 30 to 45 in good health and CMV-seropositive.

The V call is TRBV10-3, the J call TRBJ1-1, with 8 bases fitting TRBD1. Germline trimming cut 1 base from V and 2 bases from J; bases unmatched to any gene: 9. CDR3 size: 17 residues. Germline V gene lookup returns CDR1 ENHRY and CDR2 SYGVKD. The CDR3 bases are TGTGCCATCAGTGAGTACAGGGGGGAGGCAAAAAACACTGAAGCTTTCTTT. Protein sequence: CAISEYRGEAKNTEAFF.

This clone was seen more than once but under ten times. The chain recombines TRBV6-6 with TRBJ1-1; 10 bases agree with TRBD1. With 2 bases clipped from V and 3 bases from J, the junction kept 3 bases outside the gene matches. The CDR3 runs 15 residues. Germline V CDR1 and CDR2: MNHNY, SVGAGI (reference sequence). The CDR3 is CASSYGGTGDTEAFF. Written as DNA, the CDR3 is TGTGCCAGCAGTTACGGCGGGACAGGGGACACTGAAGCTTTCTTT.

V is TRBV11-3 and J is TRBJ1-1; D not resolved. Looked up from germline, CDR1 is SGHNT and CDR2 is YENEEA. V lost 5 bases to trimming and J lost 2 bases, with 6 bases between them. The CDR3 is 12 residues long. In DNA, the CDR3 is TGTGCCAGCAGCCACCTAAACACTGAAGCTTTCTTT. Translated, it gives CASSHLNTEAFF.

J is TRBJ2-7 and V is TRBV4-1, with 8 bases that match TRBD1. Looked up from germline, CDR1 is MGHRA and CDR2 is YSYEKL. CDR3 size: 17 residues. V was pared by 2 bases and J by 0 bases, with 9 bases of the junction left unmatched. The CDR3 region is CASSQYTGTGLSYEQYF. Here the CDR3 DNA reads TGCGCCAGCAGCCAATATACCGGGACAGGCCTCTCCTACGAGCAGTACTTC.

The CDR3 region is CASGGSLAKNIQYF. CDR3 nucleotide sequence: TGTGCCAGTGGCGGTTCTCTCGCCAAAAACATTCAGTACTTC. The chain links TRBV19 to TRBJ2-4; no clear D gene. The CDR3 is 14 residues long. Germline CDR1 is LNHDA and CDR2 is SQIVND (reference sequence). V was clipped by 8 bases and J by 1 base, with 12 bases between them.

V usage is TRBV6-5 and J usage is TRBJ1-4; D remains unclear. In germline, CDR1 is MNHEY, CDR2 SVGAGI. The CDR3 has 13 residues. Trimming took 10 bases from V and 8 from J, leaving 17 bases between them. The CDR3 DNA is TGTGCCACGCGGGGAAGGGTTGAAGAAAAACTGTTTTTT. It specifies CATRGRVEEKLFF.

The V and J genes are TRBV2 and TRBJ1-1; D perhaps matches TRBD1 (5 bases). The germline V and J ends were trimmed by 4 bases and 0 bases, with 9 bases remaining between them. Germline V gene lookup returns CDR1 SNHLY and CDR2 FYNNEI. The CDR3 totals 14 residues. The CDR3 bases are TGTGCCAGCAGTGGGGACTATTTGAACACTGAAGCTTTCTTT. Translated, it gives CASSGDYLNTEAFF. The full variable domain, completed using reference TRBV2 and TRBJ1-1, is EPEVTQTPSHQVTQMGQEVILRCVPISNHLYFYWYRQILGQKVEFLVSFYNNEISEKSEIFDDQFSVERPDGSNFTLKIRSTKLEDSAMYFCASSGDYLNTEAFFGQGTRLTVV.

This chain connects TRBV6-4 to TRBJ1-4; D possibly corresponds to TRBD1 (6 bases). Trimming cost V 2 bases and J 0 bases, with 16 bases left between them. The CDR3 runs to 18 residues. The V gene's germline CDR1 is MRHNA and CDR2 SNTAGT. The CDR3 DNA is TGTGCCAGCAGTGACCTGCACGGACAGCTCTCAACTAATGAAAAACTGTTTTTT. Translated, it gives CASSDLHGQLSTNEKLFF.

This rearrangement joins TRBV6-5 to TRBJ2-1; perhaps TRBD2 as D (6 bases). The CDR3 runs to 16 residues. The germline V gene encodes CDR1 MNHEY and CDR2 SVGAGI. V was pared by 2 bases and J by 7 bases, with 18 bases between. CDR3 in amino acids: CASSYHSGPRGNEQFF. The CDR3, as DNA: TGTGCCAGCAGTTACCATAGCGGCCCCCGGGGTAATGAGCAGTTCTTC.

This sequence joins TRBV6-6 and TRBJ2-7; 7 nucleotides agree with TRBD1. Germline CDR1 and CDR2: MNHNY and SVGAGI (reference sequence). The CDR3 runs 15 residues. Unmatched junction bases numbered 7, after V lost 2 bases and J lost 3 bases. The CDR3 loop reads CASSYLGAGGYEQYF. The CDR3 DNA is TGTGCCAGCAGTTACCTTGGCGCAGGGGGCTACGAGCAGTACTTC.

The rearrangement joins TRBV11-2 to TRBJ2-1; TRBD2 agrees at 8 bases. The CDR3 sequence is 16 residues long. The germline CDR1 and CDR2 sequences are SGHAT and FQNNGV. V shed 4 bases, J shed 4 bases, and the junction held 9 bases outside the gene matches. The CDR3 loop is CASSYLGREGYNEQFF. CDR3 sequence (DNA): TGTGCCAGCAGCTACTTAGGACGGGAGGGTTACAATGAGCAGTTCTTC.

The J gene is TRBJ2-5, the V gene TRBV27; D possibly corresponds to TRBD1 (6 bases). The V gene lost 1 base and the J gene lost 5 bases, with 11 bases spanning the gap. The CDR3 sequence is 14 residues long. Germline CDR1 and CDR2: MNHEY and SMNVEV (reference sequence). DNA of the CDR3: TGTGCCAGCAGTTTATTCGGGACACTGGAGACCCAGTACTTC. It encodes CASSLFGTLETQYF.

The CDR3: CASSWGRTTTNEKLFF. The DNA for the CDR3 is TGTGCCAGCAGCTGGGGACGGACTACAACTAATGAAAAACTGTTTTTT. The genes are TRBV11-3 and TRBJ1-4, with D perhaps matching TRBD1 (5 bases). V was pared by 4 bases and J by 0 bases, with 12 bases between. This CDR3 is built from 16 residues. CDR1 and CDR2 from the germline V gene are SGHNT and YENEEA.

This clone was seen a few times. The junction differs from germline at one of its ends, possibly a read error. The gene calls are TRBV6-5 and TRBJ1-2, with 10 bases aligning to TRBD1. The germline gives CDR1 MNHEY, CDR2 SVGAGI. This CDR3 contains 12 residues. Here the CDR3 reads CASGGTGAVFSF. CDR3 bases: TGTGCCAGCGGGGGGACAGGGGCCGTTTTTAGCTTC.

Only a few counts were recorded for this clone. This chain joins TRBV6-4 and TRBJ2-1; 9 positions match TRBD2. The CDR3 is made up of 15 amino acids. Germline CDR1 reads MRHNA; CDR2 reads SNTAGT. J gave up 8 bases and V 0 bases, and 5 bases lay outside the gene matches. CDR3 in DNA: TGTGCCAGCAGTGACTCGGACAGGACTAGCGATGAGCAGTTCTTC. This sequence encodes CASSDSDRTSDEQFF.

The table lists this clone with a few counts. The J gene is TRBJ1-3, the V gene TRBV4-1; D is ambiguous. CDR1 is MGHRA and CDR2 is YSYEKL in the germline V gene. The CDR3 is 13 residues long. V was trimmed by 1 base and J by 2 bases, leaving 3 bases between them. CDR3 sequence: CASSQGAGNTIYF. The CDR3 coding sequence is TGCGCCAGCAGCCAAGGAGCTGGAAACACCATATATTTT.

V is TRBV19 and J is TRBJ1-3, with D maybe TRBD1 (6 bases). The CDR3 totals 15 residues. The V gene lost 6 bases and the J gene lost 0 bases, with 12 bases spanning the gap. CDR1 and CDR2 from the germline V gene are LNHDA and SQIVND (reference sequence). CDR3 DNA: TGTGCCAGTAGCGGACAGACCATCTCTGGAAACACCATATATTTT. Encoded protein: CASSGQTISGNTIYF. The whole variable domain, remainder taken from reference TRBV19 and TRBJ1-3, is DGGITQSPKYLFRKEGQNVTLSCEQNLNHDAMYWYRQDPGQGLRLIYYSQIVNDFQKGDIAEGYSVSREKKESFPLTVTSAQKNPTAFYLCASSGQTISGNTIYFGEGSWLTVV.

The chain combines TRBV25-1 with TRBJ1-1; D is uncertain. The CDR3 is 12 residues long. Germline V CDR1 and CDR2: MGHDK, SYGVNS. V lost 1 base and J lost 3, with 3 bases in between. The CDR3 is CASSESHTEAFF. The CDR3 coding sequence is TGTGCCAGCAGTGAATCTCACACTGAAGCTTTCTTT. Supplemented by reference TRBV25-1 and TRBJ1-1, the full variable domain reads EADIYQTPRYLVIGTGKKITLECSQTMGHDKMYWYQQDPGMELHLIHYSYGVNSTEKGDLSSESTVSRIRTEHFPLTLESARPSHTSQYLCASSESHTEAFFGQGTRLTVV.

The chain joins TRBV30 to TRBJ2-1; TRBD2 matches at 13 bases. V gave up 4 bases and J gave up 10 bases; unmatched junction bases: 7. Germline CDR1 GTSNPN, CDR2 SVGIG (reference sequence). The CDR3 is 14 residues long. CDR3 nucleotide sequence: TGTGCCTGGACCGGGACTAGCGGGATCGAGGAGCAGTTCTTC. It specifies CAWTGTSGIEEQFF.

This clone was observed a handful of times. The rearrangement joins TRBV7-2 to TRBJ1-2; 7 bases align to TRBD1. The germline gives CDR1 SGHTA, CDR2 FQGNSA. With 5 bases clipped from V and 8 bases from J, the junction kept 11 bases outside the gene matches. The CDR3 extends over 14 amino acids. The CDR3 loop is CASSPRTGAGGYTF. CDR3 sequence (DNA): TGTGCCAGCAGCCCACGAACAGGGGCAGGCGGCTACACCTTC.

V and J are TRBV12-5 and TRBJ1-2; 11 bases line up with TRBD1. The J segment lost 14 bases and the V segment lost 5 bases, leaving 7 bases of the junction unmatched. Germline-derived CDR1 and CDR2 are LGHNT and FRNRAP. This CDR3 has 12 residues. DNA for the CDR3: TGTGCTAGTGGTCTCGGACAGGGGGCAGGAACCTTC. Translating it yields CASGLGQGAGTF.

The count of this clone is one. The rearrangement uses TRBV23-1 and TRBJ1-5, with D possibly matching TRBD1 (5 bases). TRBV23-1 is an ORF; its function is uncertain. V was trimmed by 7 bases and J by 0 bases, leaving 16 bases between them. The CDR3 sequence is 16 residues long. CDR3 loop: CASTALSGFSNQPQHF. The CDR3 coding sequence is TGCGCCAGCACCGCGCTTTCAGGGTTTAGCAATCAGCCCCAGCATTTT.

This sequence joins TRBV19 and TRBJ2-3; D gene uncertain. The CDR3 contains 14 residues. Germline CDR1 LNHDA, CDR2 SQIVND (reference sequence). V lost 7 bases and J 2 bases, leaving 13 bases between the germline ends. The CDR3 bases are TGTGCCAGTACCGGGTCTCGATTCACAGATACGCAGTATTTT. Amino acid sequence: CASTGSRFTDTQYF.